This entry describes one T cell receptor (beta chain). The data are from a study of blood T cell repertoires in COVID-19. The CDR3 loop spans 15 amino acids. Per germline, CDR1 MGHDK and CDR2 SYGVNS. V was cut by 8 bases and J by 1 base, with 15 bases left in between. Produced via immunoSEQ multiplex PCR; TCRdb's table is partial and in-frame only. The data hold about 95,000 clones, with approximately 88% observed a single time. The sequence was obtained from a man aged 55 to 70 with COVID-19, enrolled during active disease. Source material: peripheral blood. V and J are TRBV25-1 and TRBJ2-1, with D possibly being TRBD1 (7 bases). Here the CDR3 DNA reads TGTGCCAGCGGGGGGCAGGGGGTGTCCTACAATGAGCAGTTCTTC. Translated: CASGGQGVSYNEQFF.